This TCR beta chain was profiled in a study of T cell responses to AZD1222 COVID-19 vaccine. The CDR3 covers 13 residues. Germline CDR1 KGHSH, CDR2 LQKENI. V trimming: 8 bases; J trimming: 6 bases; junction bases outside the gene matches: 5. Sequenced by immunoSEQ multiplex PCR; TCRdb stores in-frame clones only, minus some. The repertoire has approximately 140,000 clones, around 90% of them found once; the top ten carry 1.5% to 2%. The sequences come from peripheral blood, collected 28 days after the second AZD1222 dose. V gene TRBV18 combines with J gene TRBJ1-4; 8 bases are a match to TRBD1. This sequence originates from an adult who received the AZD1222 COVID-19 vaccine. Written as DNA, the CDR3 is TGTGCCAGCGGTCAGGGGGCAGATGAAAAACTGTTTTTT. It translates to CASGQGADEKLFF.